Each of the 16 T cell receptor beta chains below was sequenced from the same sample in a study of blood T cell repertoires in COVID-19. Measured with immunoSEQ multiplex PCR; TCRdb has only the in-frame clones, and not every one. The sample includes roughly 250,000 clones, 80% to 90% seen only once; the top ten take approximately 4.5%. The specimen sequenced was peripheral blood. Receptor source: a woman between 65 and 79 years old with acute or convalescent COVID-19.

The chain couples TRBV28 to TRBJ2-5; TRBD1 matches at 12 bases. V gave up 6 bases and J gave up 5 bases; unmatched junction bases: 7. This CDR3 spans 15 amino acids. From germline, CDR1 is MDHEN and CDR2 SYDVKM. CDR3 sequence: CASSRGTGGAETQYF. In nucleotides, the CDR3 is TGTGCCAGCAGCAGGGGGACAGGGGGCGCGGAGACCCAGTACTTC.

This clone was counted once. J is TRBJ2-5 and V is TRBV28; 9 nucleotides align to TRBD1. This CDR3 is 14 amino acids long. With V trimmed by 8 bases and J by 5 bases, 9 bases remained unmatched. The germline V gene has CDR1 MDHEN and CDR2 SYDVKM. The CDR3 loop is CASREQGARETQYF. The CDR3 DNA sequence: TGTGCCAGCCGGGAACAGGGGGCCCGTGAGACCCAGTACTTC.

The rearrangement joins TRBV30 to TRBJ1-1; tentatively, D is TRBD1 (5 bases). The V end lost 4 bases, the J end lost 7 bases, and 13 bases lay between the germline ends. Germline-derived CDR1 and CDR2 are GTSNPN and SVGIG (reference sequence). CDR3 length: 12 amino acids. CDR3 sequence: CAWMPRQSEAFF. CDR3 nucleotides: TGTGCCTGGATGCCTCGACAGAGTGAAGCTTTCTTT.

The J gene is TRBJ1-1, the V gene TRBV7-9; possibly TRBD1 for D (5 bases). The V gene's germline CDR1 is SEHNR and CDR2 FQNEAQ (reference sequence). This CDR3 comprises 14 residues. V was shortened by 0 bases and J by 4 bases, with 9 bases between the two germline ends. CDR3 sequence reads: CASSLAGTFTEAFF. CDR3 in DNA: TGTGCCAGCAGCTTAGCGGGGACTTTCACTGAAGCTTTCTTT.

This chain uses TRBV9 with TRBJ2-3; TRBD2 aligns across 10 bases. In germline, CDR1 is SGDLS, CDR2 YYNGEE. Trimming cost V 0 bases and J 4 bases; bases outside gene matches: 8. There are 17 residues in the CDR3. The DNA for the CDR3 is TGTGCCAGCAGCGTAGGTGCCCTAGCGGGGGTTTCAGATACGCAGTATTTT. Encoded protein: CASSVGALAGVSDTQYF.

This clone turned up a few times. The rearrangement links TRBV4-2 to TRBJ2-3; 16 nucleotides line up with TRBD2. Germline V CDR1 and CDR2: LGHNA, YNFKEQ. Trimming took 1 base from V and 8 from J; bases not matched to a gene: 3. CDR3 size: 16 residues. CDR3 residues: CASSQAGTSGGGTQYF. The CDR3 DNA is TGTGCCAGCAGCCAAGCCGGGACTAGCGGGGGGGGTACGCAGTATTTT.

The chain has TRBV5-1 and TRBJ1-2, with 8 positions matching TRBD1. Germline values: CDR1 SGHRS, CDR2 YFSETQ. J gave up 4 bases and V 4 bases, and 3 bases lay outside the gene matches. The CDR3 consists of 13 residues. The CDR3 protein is CASSPTGVYGYTF. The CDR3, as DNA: TGCGCCAGCAGCCCGACAGGGGTCTATGGCTACACCTTC.

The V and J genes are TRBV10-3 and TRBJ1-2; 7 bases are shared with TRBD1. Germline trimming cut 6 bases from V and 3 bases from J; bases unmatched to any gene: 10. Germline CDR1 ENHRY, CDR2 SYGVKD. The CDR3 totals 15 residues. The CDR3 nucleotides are TGTGCCATCAGCCCCGACAGGGAATCCCACTATGGCTACACCTTC. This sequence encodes CAISPDRESHYGYTF.

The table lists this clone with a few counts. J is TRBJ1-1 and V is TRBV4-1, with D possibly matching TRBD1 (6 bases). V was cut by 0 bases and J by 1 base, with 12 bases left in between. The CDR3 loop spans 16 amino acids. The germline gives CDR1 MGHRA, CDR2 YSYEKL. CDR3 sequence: CASSQDTGTANTEAFF. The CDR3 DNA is TGCGCCAGCAGCCAAGATACAGGGACGGCGAACACTGAAGCTTTCTTT.

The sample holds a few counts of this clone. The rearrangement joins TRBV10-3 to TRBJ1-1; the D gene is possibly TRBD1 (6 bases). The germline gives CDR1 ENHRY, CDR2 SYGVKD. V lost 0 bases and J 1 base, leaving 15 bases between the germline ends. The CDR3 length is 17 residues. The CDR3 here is CAISESMQGRGNTEAFF. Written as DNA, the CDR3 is TGTGCCATCAGTGAGTCGATGCAGGGGAGGGGGAACACTGAAGCTTTCTTT.

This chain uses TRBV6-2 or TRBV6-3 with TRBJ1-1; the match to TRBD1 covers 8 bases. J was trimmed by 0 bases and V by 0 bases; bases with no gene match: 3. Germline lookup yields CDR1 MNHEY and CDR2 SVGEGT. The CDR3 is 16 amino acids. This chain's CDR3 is CASSYSRGQVNTEAFF. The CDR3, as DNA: TGTGCCAGCAGTTACTCTAGGGGACAGGTGAACACTGAAGCTTTCTTT.

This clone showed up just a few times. In DNA, the CDR3 is TGCGCCAGCAGCTTGGCCGGTACTAGCGGGGGGTATGAGCAGTTCTTC. As protein: CASSLAGTSGGYEQFF. The rearrangement uses TRBV5-1 and TRBJ2-1, with 12 bases identical to TRBD2. The CDR3 consists of 16 residues. The J segment lost 8 bases and the V segment lost 0 bases, leaving 6 bases of the junction unmatched. The V gene's germline CDR1 is SGHRS and CDR2 YFSETQ.

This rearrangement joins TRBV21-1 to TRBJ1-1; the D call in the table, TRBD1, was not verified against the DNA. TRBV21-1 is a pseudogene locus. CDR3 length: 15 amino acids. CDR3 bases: TGTGCCAGCAGCAAAGTTCTGGGGGCGAGGAGTGAAGCTTTCTTT. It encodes CASSKVLGARSEAFF.

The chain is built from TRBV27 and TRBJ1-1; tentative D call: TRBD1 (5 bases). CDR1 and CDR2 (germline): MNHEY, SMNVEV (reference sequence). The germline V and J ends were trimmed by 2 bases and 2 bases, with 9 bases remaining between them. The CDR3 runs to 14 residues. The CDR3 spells CASSLNRINTEAFF. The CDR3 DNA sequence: TGTGCCAGCAGTTTAAACAGGATAAACACTGAAGCTTTCTTT.

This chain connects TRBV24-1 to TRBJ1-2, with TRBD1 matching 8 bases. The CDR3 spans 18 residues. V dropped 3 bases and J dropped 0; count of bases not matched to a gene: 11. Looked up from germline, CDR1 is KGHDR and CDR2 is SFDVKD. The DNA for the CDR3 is TGTGCCACCAGTGATCCGCCCGGACAGGGAGGAACTAACTATGGCTACACCTTC. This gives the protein CATSDPPGQGGTNYGYTF.

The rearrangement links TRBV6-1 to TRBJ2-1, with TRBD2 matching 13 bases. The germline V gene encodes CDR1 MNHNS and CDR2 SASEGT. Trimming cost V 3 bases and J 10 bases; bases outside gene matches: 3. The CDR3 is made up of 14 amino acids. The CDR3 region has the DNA TGTGCCAGCAGTGAGGTGGGACTAGCGGGGGAGCAGTTCTTC. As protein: CASSEVGLAGEQFF.